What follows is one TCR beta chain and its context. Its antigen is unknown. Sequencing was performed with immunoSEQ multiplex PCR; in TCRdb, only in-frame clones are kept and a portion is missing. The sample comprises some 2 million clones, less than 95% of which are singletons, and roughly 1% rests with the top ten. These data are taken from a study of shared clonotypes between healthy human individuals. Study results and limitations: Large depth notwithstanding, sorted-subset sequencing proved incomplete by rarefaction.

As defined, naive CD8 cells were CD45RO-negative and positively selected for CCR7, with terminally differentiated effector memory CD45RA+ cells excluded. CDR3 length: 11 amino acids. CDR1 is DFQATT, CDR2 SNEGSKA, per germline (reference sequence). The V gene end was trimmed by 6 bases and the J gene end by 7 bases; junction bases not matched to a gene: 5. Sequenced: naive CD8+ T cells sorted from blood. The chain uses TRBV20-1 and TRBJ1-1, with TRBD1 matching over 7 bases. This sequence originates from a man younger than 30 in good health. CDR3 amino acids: CSAWDSFEAFF. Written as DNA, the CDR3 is TGCAGTGCCTGGGACAGCTTTGAAGCTTTCTTT.